The next 10 T cell receptor beta chains were all read from a single sample in a study of STAT3 mutations in large granular lymphocyte leukemia. TCRdb's copy holds only in-frame clones and misses some; the assay was immunoSEQ multiplex PCR. The table has 9,500 to 15,000 clones, about 80% seen once. Study outcomes and limitations: In T-cell large granular lymphocyte leukemia, about half of patients showed multiple immunodominant subclonotypes.

Antigen specificity for these receptors is unknown. The specimen was peripheral blood mononuclear cells. These receptors came from a man aged 55-75 years with T-cell large granular lymphocyte leukemia. Some clones in this sample may be carry-over from other donors' samples.

The chain links TRBV6-6 to TRBJ1-3, with a possible D match to TRBD1 (5 bases). In germline, CDR1 is MNHNY, CDR2 SVGAGI (reference sequence). V was clipped by 6 bases and J by 1 base, with 10 bases between them. The CDR3 loop spans 14 amino acids. In nucleotides, the CDR3 is TGTGCCAGCAGACCCGGGACTTCTGGAAACACCATATATTTT. It yields the protein CASRPGTSGNTIYF.

V gene TRBV4-3 combines with J gene TRBJ2-5; TRBD1 might be the D (6 bases). V was pared by 0 bases and J by 7 bases, with 9 bases between. The CDR3 consists of 13 residues. Germline V gene sequence: CDR1 LGHNA, CDR2 YSLEER. CDR3 region: CASSQEARGTQYF. CDR3 coding DNA: TGCGCCAGCAGCCAAGAGGCCAGGGGGACCCAGTACTTC.

This clone has only a few counts. The V gene is TRBV6-5, the J gene TRBJ1-2; 7 bases agree with TRBD1. Trimming removed 1 base from V and 8 bases from J; junction bases left unmatched: 10. Germline values: CDR1 MNHEY, CDR2 SVGAGI. The CDR3 consists of 15 residues. The CDR3 bases are TGTGCCAGCAGTTACTTTTCCGGGACAGTGGAGGGCTACACCTTC. It translates to CASSYFSGTVEGYTF.

V is TRBV7-9 and J is TRBJ2-1; no definite D call. V shed 3 bases and J shed 9 bases, with 9 bases lying between them. The germline V gene has CDR1 SEHNR and CDR2 FQNEAQ (reference sequence). CDR3 size: 12 residues. As DNA, the CDR3 is TGTGCCAGCAGCTTGAGAGGTGTTGAGCAGTTCTTC. This translates into CASSLRGVEQFF.

CDR3 loop: CASSPYGSYEQYF. CDR3 nucleotides: TGTGCCAGCTCACCTTACGGATCCTACGAGCAGTACTTC. V gene TRBV18 combines with J gene TRBJ2-7; D is unclear. The CDR3 is made up of 13 amino acids. Trimming cost V 3 bases and J 1 base, with 7 bases left between them. CDR1 is KGHSH, CDR2 LQKENI, per germline.

This chain connects TRBV7-8 to TRBJ2-7; D might be TRBD1 or TRBD2, each matching 5 bases. Per germline, CDR1 SGHVS and CDR2 FQNEAQ. V lost 1 base and J lost 4, with 14 bases in between. This CDR3 spans 15 amino acids. The CDR3 nucleotides read TGTGCCAGCAGCTTAGTTAGGCAGGGACCTTACGAGCAGTACTTC. It yields the protein CASSLVRQGPYEQYF.

The rearrangement uses TRBV13 and TRBJ2-7; D gene uncertain. V was pared by 2 bases and J by 6 bases, with 14 bases between. There are 14 residues in the CDR3. Germline CDR1 reads PRHDT; CDR2 reads FYEKMQ (reference sequence). This chain's CDR3 is CASSLTLSGFEQYF. CDR3 in DNA: TGTGCCAGCAGCTTAACCTTATCCGGGTTCGAGCAGTACTTC. Based on the CDR3 plus reference TRBV13 and TRBJ2-7, the full variable domain is AAGVIQSPRHLIKEKRETATLKCYPIPRHDTVYWYQQGPGQDPQFLISFYEKMQSDKGSIPDRFSAQQFSDYHSELNMSSLELGDSALYFCASSLTLSGFEQYFGPGTRLTVT.

This rearrangement joins TRBV6-5 to TRBJ2-7; the D call may be TRBD1 or TRBD2 (5 bases each). V lost 2 bases and J lost 6, with 11 bases in between. CDR1 MNHEY and CDR2 SVGAGI come from the germline V gene. The CDR3 runs to 13 residues. In DNA, the CDR3 is TGTGCCAGCAGTTACACATCAGGGAGCGAGCAGTACTTC. Its translation: CASSYTSGSEQYF.

The chain is built from TRBV29-1 and TRBJ2-3; D gene unclear. Germline V gives CDR1 SQVTM, CDR2 ANQGSEA. CDR3 size: 14 residues. Trimming removed 6 bases from V and 2 bases from J, with 15 bases in between. The CDR3 loop is CSVRARMDTDTQYF. The CDR3 region has the DNA TGCAGCGTCCGGGCCCGTATGGACACAGATACGCAGTATTTT.

The V call is TRBV29-1, the J call TRBJ2-3; 8 nucleotides agree with TRBD1. The CDR3 spans 15 residues. CDR1 and CDR2 from the germline V gene are SQVTM and ANQGSEA. J was trimmed by 4 bases and V by 4 bases; bases with no gene match: 10. CDR3 residues: CSVAQQGEAPDTQYF. CDR3 bases: TGCAGCGTTGCCCAACAGGGGGAGGCCCCAGATACGCAGTATTTT.